The present T cell receptor (beta chain) was sequenced within a study of cytotoxic CD8 clonotypes in ibrutinib-treated CLL. Across the whole study: Among responders, approximately 24 were partial and 2 complete; after median approximately 68 months, about 15 stayed remitted and 12 progressed.

The data were produced by immunoSEQ multiplex PCR, yet TCRdb's version contains in-frame clones alone and is incomplete. The data contain 90,000 to 100,000 clones, around four fifths of them singletons. V lost 2 bases and J lost 5, with 15 bases in between. This CDR3 is 15 amino acids long. CDR1 and CDR2 (germline): SGHTA, FQGTGA. Findings and caveats of the study: Lymph node repertoires were not studied, and sampling times were unmatched.

This clone was recorded only once. Its antigen is unidentified. The sequences come from PBMCs, collected after 12 months of ibrutinib treatment. This receptor was taken from a human donor with chronic lymphocytic leukemia. J is TRBJ2-5 and V is TRBV7-3, with D possibly being TRBD1 (6 bases). CDR3 sequence reads: CASSLGDTNGETQYF. The CDR3 DNA sequence: TGTGCCAGCAGCTTAGGGGACACTAATGGGGAGACCCAGTACTTC.